Below are 30 T cell receptor beta chains sequenced from a single sample in a study of cytomegalovirus exposure and HLA in healthy donors. The PCR made use of 60 Vbeta and 13 Jbeta primers. Generated by immunoSEQ multiplex PCR, the TCRdb table keeps only in-frame clones and is missing some. The sample has 110,000 to 150,000 clones, 80% seen once. Sample: PBMCs. These receptors were obtained from a man in his thirties or forties in good health and CMV-seronegative.

V and J are TRBV7-9 and TRBJ2-3, with 11 nucleotides matching TRBD2. This CDR3 contains 17 residues. The J segment lost 1 base and the V segment lost 3 bases, leaving 6 bases of the junction unmatched. Germline CDR1 is SEHNR and CDR2 is FQNEAQ (reference sequence). Here the CDR3 reads CASSLEEGLAGTDTQYF. For the CDR3, the DNA is TGTGCCAGCAGCTTGGAGGAGGGACTAGCGGGCACAGATACGCAGTATTTT.

The chain is built from TRBV4-1 and TRBJ1-1, with unresolved D. The ends were cut back, 0 bases at V and 5 bases at J, with 10 bases in the middle. Germline-derived CDR1 and CDR2 are MGHRA and YSYEKL. The CDR3 sequence is 14 residues long. The CDR3 DNA is TGCGCCAGCAGCCAAGACCCATTCGGGACTGAAGCTTTCTTT. Amino acid sequence: CASSQDPFGTEAFF.

This clone turned up a few times. One junction end does not reproduce the germline sequence, and a read error may be involved. The chain uses TRBV6-5 and TRBJ1-2; perhaps TRBD1 as D (6 bases). Per the germline V gene, CDR1 is MNHEY and CDR2 is SVGAGI. This CDR3 comprises 15 residues. CDR3 nucleotide sequence: TGTGCCAGCAGTCCCGGACAGTTCGAGTCCTATGGCTACCCCTTC. Protein: CASSPGQFESYGYPF.

The J gene is TRBJ1-1, the V gene TRBV19, with TRBD1 identical over 7 bases. Germline CDR1 and CDR2: LNHDA and SQIVND (reference sequence). V trimming: 7 bases; J trimming: 4 bases; junction bases outside the gene matches: 9. This CDR3 contains 14 residues. CDR3 sequence reads: CASTPTGSSTEAFF. CDR3 nucleotides: TGTGCCAGTACCCCGACAGGGTCGAGCACTGAAGCTTTCTTT.

This clone has at least ten counts. The CDR3 region is CASNGVTVPYEQYF. CDR3 nucleotide sequence: TGTGCCAGCAATGGGGTGACAGTACCCTACGAGCAGTACTTC. The chain carries TRBV6-1 and TRBJ2-7; D is perhaps TRBD1 (5 bases). The ends were cut back, 7 bases at V and 2 bases at J, with 15 bases in the middle. There are 14 residues in the CDR3. CDR1 and CDR2 from the germline V gene are MNHNS and SASEGT.

The chain recombines TRBV5-4 with TRBJ2-6; weak D call: TRBD2 (6 bases). This CDR3 is built from 18 residues. Trimming took off 3 bases at V and 0 bases at J, with 16 bases between the two ends. Germline V CDR1 and CDR2: SGHNT, YYREEE (reference sequence). As DNA, the CDR3 is TGTGCCAGCAGCTCGAGACTAGGGCACAGCTCTGGGGCCAACGTCCTGACTTTC. It codes for CASSSRLGHSSGANVLTF.

In DNA, the CDR3 is TGCGCCAGCAGCTTGGAGCGTTTCAACTCCTACGAGCAGTACTTC. Amino acids: CASSLERFNSYEQYF. The chain links TRBV5-1 to TRBJ2-7; D is undetermined. Germline loops: CDR1 SGHRS, CDR2 YFSETQ. This CDR3 is 15 amino acids long. The V end lost 0 bases, the J end lost 0 bases, and 10 bases lay between the germline ends.

This rearrangement joins TRBV5-1 to TRBJ2-2; D possibly corresponds to TRBD1 (6 bases). The CDR3 consists of 14 residues. Germline lookup yields CDR1 SGHRS and CDR2 YFSETQ. Trimming pared 3 bases from V and 3 bases from J, leaving 9 bases between. The CDR3 sequence is CASSSAGDTGELFF. As DNA, the CDR3 is TGCGCCAGCAGCTCTGCAGGGGACACCGGGGAGCTGTTTTTT. The full variable domain, rest sourced from reference TRBV5-1 and TRBJ2-2, is KAGVTQTPRYLIKTRGQQVTLSCSPISGHRSVSWYQQTPGQGLQFLFEYFSETQRNKGNFPGRFSGRQFSNSRSEMNVSTLELGDSALYLCASSSAGDTGELFFGEGSRLTVL.

A note on this clone: The missing conserved phenylalanine or tryptophan at the end of this CDR3 makes a read error likely. The chain's CDR3 is CASMDQMGHQNTEAFL. CDR3 coding DNA: TGTGCCAGCATGGACCAAATGGGACACCAGAACACTGAAGCTTTCCTT. The chain combines TRBV2 with TRBJ1-1; tentative D call: TRBD1 (6 bases). This CDR3 is 16 amino acids long. CDR1 and CDR2 (germline): SNHLY, FYNNEI. Trimming removed 7 bases at V and 1 base at J, with 19 bases between.

This chain joins TRBV14 and TRBJ1-1, with D tentatively TRBD1 (6 bases). The CDR3 has 13 residues. The germline V gene encodes CDR1 SGHDN and CDR2 FVKESK. V was pared by 1 base and J by 6 bases, with 9 bases between. CDR3 loop: CASSQGGGSEAFF. In DNA form, the CDR3 reads TGTGCCAGCAGCCAAGGGGGGGGCTCTGAAGCTTTCTTT.

This sequence joins TRBV5-1 and TRBJ2-7; TRBD1 is a possible D gene (6 bases). Germline V gene data show CDR1 as SGHRS and CDR2 as YFSETQ. The V end lost 3 bases, the J end lost 3 bases, and 16 bases lay between the germline ends. The CDR3 consists of 15 residues. CDR3 amino acids: CASSSQGGQGYEQYF. CDR3 DNA: TGCGCCAGCAGCTCCCAAGGGGGTCAGGGCTACGAGCAGTACTTC.

Of note for this clone: Compared with germline, one end of the junction differs, possibly owing to a read error. This chain links TRBV7-7 with TRBJ2-5; D possibly corresponds to TRBD1 (6 bases). The CDR3 sequence is 14 residues long. Germline CDR1 and CDR2: SSHAT and FNYEAQ (reference sequence). CDR3 DNA sequence: TGTGCTAGCAGCTCACGCGACAGGTTGGGGACCCAGTACTTC. Its protein product is CASSSRDRLGTQYF.

This chain joins TRBV6-1 and TRBJ1-3; D perhaps matches TRBD1 (5 bases). This CDR3 spans 15 amino acids. Per the germline V gene, CDR1 is MNHNS and CDR2 is SASEGT. Trimming shortened V by 1 base and J by 2 bases, and 9 bases separated the two germline ends. The chain's CDR3 is CASSEGRGTGNTIYF. The CDR3 DNA reads as TGTGCCAGCAGTGAAGGACGGGGGACTGGAAACACCATATATTTT.

This sequence joins TRBV29-1 and TRBJ1-1, with 12 bases aligning to TRBD1. The ends lost 4 bases at V and 5 bases at J; junction bases unmatched: 8. This CDR3 has 15 amino acids. Germline-derived CDR1 and CDR2 are SQVTM and ANQGSEA. CDR3: CSVAGTGGAKTEAFF. The CDR3 region has the DNA TGCAGCGTTGCCGGGACAGGGGGCGCGAAGACTGAAGCTTTCTTT.

V is TRBV28 and J is TRBJ2-7; TRBD2 matches at 10 bases. CDR1 is MDHEN, CDR2 SYDVKM, per germline. The CDR3 runs 16 residues. Trimming took 5 bases from V and 2 from J; bases not matched to a gene: 9. The CDR3 reads CASSATGTSDAYEQYF. DNA of the CDR3: TGTGCCAGCAGTGCGACCGGGACTAGCGATGCCTACGAGCAGTACTTC.

The chain combines TRBV5-5 with TRBJ1-5; tentative D call: TRBD1 (5 bases). V was clipped by 4 bases and J by 11 bases, with 19 bases between them. Germline V lookup: CDR1 SGHKS, CDR2 YYEKEE (reference sequence). The CDR3 is 14 amino acids. The CDR3 sequence: CASSLDRVNRAQHF. CDR3 DNA: TGTGCCAGCAGCCTAGACAGAGTTAACCGGGCCCAGCATTTT.

V is TRBV27 and J is TRBJ1-1, with D perhaps TRBD1 (5 bases). CDR3 length: 14 amino acids. Trimming shortened V by 5 bases and J by 1 base, and 11 bases separated the two germline ends. Per the germline V gene, CDR1 is MNHEY and CDR2 is SMNVEV (reference sequence). This CDR3 reads CASSNNRKNTEAFF. CDR3 bases: TGTGCCAGCAGTAACAACAGGAAGAACACTGAAGCTTTCTTT.

The V call is TRBV5-1, the J call TRBJ1-2; D not certain. Germline V gene sequence: CDR1 SGHRS, CDR2 YFSETQ. CDR3 length equals 14 residues. V was shortened by 0 bases and J by 2 bases, with 8 bases between the two germline ends. This CDR3 reads CASSLGESNYGYTF. The CDR3 DNA sequence: TGCGCCAGCAGCTTGGGGGAGTCGAACTATGGCTACACCTTC.

V and J are TRBV18 and TRBJ2-7; D is undetermined. Germline CDR1 and CDR2: KGHSH and LQKENI. There are 14 residues in the CDR3. The V gene lost 6 bases and the J gene lost 0 bases, with 12 bases spanning the gap. The CDR3 region has the DNA TGTGCCAGCTCCGACACCTTTAGCTCCTACGAGCAGTACTTC. Translated: CASSDTFSSYEQYF.

This chain joins TRBV11-3 and TRBJ2-3; D might be TRBD1 (6 bases). This CDR3 spans 15 amino acids. CDR1 and CDR2 from the germline V gene are SGHNT and YENEEA. The V end lost 5 bases, the J end lost 1 base, and 13 bases lay between the germline ends. The CDR3 here is CASSPGTKGTDTQYF. The CDR3 DNA sequence: TGTGCCAGCAGCCCCGGGACAAAAGGCACAGATACGCAGTATTTT.

In this sample, this clone turned up a few times. J is TRBJ1-2 and V is TRBV6-6; D is unclear. Germline V gives CDR1 MNHNY, CDR2 SVGAGI (reference sequence). The V end lost 4 bases, the J end lost 4 bases, and 10 bases lay between the germline ends. The CDR3 is 13 amino acids. In DNA, the CDR3 is TGTGCCAGCAGTTCCTCAGCGCCCTATGGCTACACCTTC. Its translation is CASSSSAPYGYTF.

The chain has TRBV11-2 and TRBJ1-1; a weak D match, TRBD1 (5 bases). Germline CDR1 is SGHAT and CDR2 is FQNNGV. The CDR3 extends over 12 amino acids. V lost 5 bases and J lost 8, with 12 bases in between. CDR3 sequence reads: CASSHGHLEAFF. CDR3 DNA sequence: TGTGCCAGCAGCCACGGACACCTAGAAGCTTTCTTT.

This clone turned up a few times. This chain joins TRBV28 and TRBJ1-4; no reliable D call. Looked up from germline, CDR1 is MDHEN and CDR2 is SYDVKM. The V gene lost 5 bases and the J gene lost 10 bases, with 11 bases spanning the gap. The CDR3 contains 12 residues. In nucleotides, the CDR3 is TGTGCCAGCAGTCCCTTGGGCAGAAAACTGTTTTTT. Translated, it gives CASSPLGRKLFF. The variable domain in full, completed from reference TRBV28 and TRBJ1-4, reads DVKVTQSSRYLVKRTGEKVFLECVQDMDHENMFWYRQDPGLGLRLIYFSYDVKMKEKGDIPEGYSVSREKKERFSLILESASTNQTSMYLCASSPLGRKLFFGSGTQLSVL.

The J gene is TRBJ2-7, the V gene TRBV29-1; TRBD1 aligns across 10 bases. V gave up 1 base and J gave up 4 bases; unmatched junction bases: 4. Germline V lookup: CDR1 SQVTM, CDR2 ANQGSEA. This CDR3 region has 14 residues. As DNA, the CDR3 is TGCAGCGTTGAAGGACAGGGGGCGGAATACGAGCAGTACTTC. Its protein product is CSVEGQGAEYEQYF.

This clone was seen once. The rearrangement links TRBV29-1 to TRBJ1-2; 7 nucleotides match TRBD1. Germline-derived CDR1 and CDR2 are SQVTM and ANQGSEA. The CDR3 length is 16 residues. The J segment lost 2 bases and the V segment lost 0 bases, leaving 9 bases of the junction unmatched. The CDR3: CSVEEGQTLFNYGYTF. CDR3 nucleotide sequence: TGCAGCGTTGAAGAGGGACAGACACTATTCAACTATGGCTACACCTTC.

This chain uses TRBV27 with TRBJ2-7, with 7 positions matching TRBD2. The CDR3 has 15 residues. CDR1 and CDR2 (germline): MNHEY, SMNVEV (reference sequence). The junction had 5 bases not matched to a gene; V was cut back by 1 base and J by 2 bases. The CDR3 region is CASSLYGGRPYEQYF. The CDR3 DNA sequence: TGTGCCAGCAGTTTATATGGCGGGAGACCCTACGAGCAGTACTTC.

This rearrangement joins TRBV5-6 to TRBJ2-6, with a possible D match to TRBD1 (6 bases). The germline gives CDR1 SGHDT, CDR2 YYEEEE. The V end lost 2 bases, the J end lost 1 base, and 7 bases lay between the germline ends. There are 15 residues in the CDR3. The CDR3 loop reads CASSFRGSGANVLTF. Here the CDR3 DNA reads TGTGCCAGCAGCTTCAGGGGATCTGGGGCCAACGTCCTGACTTTC.

The chain combines TRBV18 with TRBJ2-3, with TRBD2 identical over 13 bases. This CDR3 is 16 amino acids long. The ends lost 1 base at V and 4 bases at J; junction bases unmatched: 2. Germline CDR1 KGHSH, CDR2 LQKENI. CDR3 in DNA: TGTGCCAGCTCACCACGTGGACTAGCGGGAGCAGATACGCAGTATTTT. It encodes CASSPRGLAGADTQYF.

The chain carries TRBV25-1 and TRBJ2-1; 9 positions agree with TRBD2. Germline trimming cut 10 bases from V and 6 bases from J; bases unmatched to any gene: 19. This CDR3 has 17 residues. Germline V CDR1 and CDR2: MGHDK, SYGVNS. The CDR3 bases are TGTGCCACCACCGGGCTAGCGGGAACCCCCGGGGGCAATGAGCAGTTCTTC. Translating gives CATTGLAGTPGGNEQFF.

This clone was seen only once. The junction departs from the called germline gene at one end, perhaps through a read error. The chain employs TRBV5-1 and TRBJ1-2, with D possibly being TRBD1 (6 bases). CDR1 SGHRS and CDR2 YFSETQ come from the germline V gene. This CDR3 has 14 amino acids. This CDR3 is CASSLEGDWNGYPF. DNA of the CDR3: TGCGCCAGCAGCTTGGAGGGGGATTGGAACGGCTACCCCTTC.